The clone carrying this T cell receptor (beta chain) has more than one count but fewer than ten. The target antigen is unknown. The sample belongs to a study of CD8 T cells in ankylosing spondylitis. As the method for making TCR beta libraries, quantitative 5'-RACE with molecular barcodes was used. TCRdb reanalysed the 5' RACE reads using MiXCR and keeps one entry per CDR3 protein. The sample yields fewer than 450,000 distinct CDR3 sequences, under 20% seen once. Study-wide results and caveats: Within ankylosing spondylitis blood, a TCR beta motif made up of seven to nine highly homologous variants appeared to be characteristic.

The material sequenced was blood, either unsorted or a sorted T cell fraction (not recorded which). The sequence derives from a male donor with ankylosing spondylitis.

In nucleotides, the CDR3 is TGTGCCAGCTCACCGAACCTAGCGGGGGGTCGTTATGAGCAGTTCTTC. Amino acids: CASSPNLAGGRYEQFF. This chain connects TRBV18 to TRBJ2-1, with TRBD2 identical over 11 bases. V gave up 3 bases and J gave up 8 bases; unmatched junction bases: 9. The germline gives CDR1 KGHSH, CDR2 LQKENI. The CDR3 is 16 residues long. Combining the CDR3 with reference TRBV18 and TRBJ2-1 gives the whole variable domain NAGVMQNPRHLVRRRGQEARLRCSPMKGHSHVYWYRQLPEEGLKFMVYLQKENIIDESGMPKERFSAEFPKEGPSILRIQQVVRGDSAAYFCASSPNLAGGRYEQFFGPGTRLTVL.